What follows are 30 T cell receptor beta chains derived from one specimen sequenced in a study of post-analysis software for immune sequencing data. General study points: Patients had higher frequencies than controls of about 5 TRBV segments, including TRBV5-6, TRBV5-1 and TRBV20-1.

These receptors lack a known antigen. Prepared libraries of TCR beta cDNA carried unique molecular identifiers. TCRdb itself ran the PCR reads through MiXCR, one entry per CDR3 protein. The sample carries about 820,000 distinct CDR3 sequences, roughly 50% recorded once. Sequenced input: blood. All receptors come from a girl under 18 with multiple sclerosis.

The V call is TRBV24-1, the J call TRBJ2-2, with 7 bases fitting TRBD2. The germline CDR1 and CDR2 sequences are KGHDR and SFDVKD. This CDR3 has 16 amino acids. Losses at the gene ends were 2 bases for V and 4 bases for J; bases not matched to a gene: 6. DNA for the CDR3: TGTGCCACCAGTGATTCGCCTCCTAGCGGCACCGGGGAGCTGTTTTTT. Its translation: CATSDSPPSGTGELFF.

This clonotype was picked up one time. The gene calls are TRBV18 and TRBJ2-3; possibly TRBD1 for D (5 bases). Germline CDR1 is KGHSH and CDR2 is LQKENI. Trimming removed 0 bases from V and 4 bases from J, with 11 bases in between. This CDR3 comprises 15 residues. The chain's CDR3 is CASSPPMGQPDTQYF. In DNA form, the CDR3 reads TGTGCCAGCTCACCACCGATGGGGCAGCCAGATACGCAGTATTTT.

The chain uses TRBV20-1 and TRBJ2-1, with D perhaps TRBD2 (5 bases). CDR3 length: 9 amino acids. V was clipped by 5 bases and J by 13 bases, with 9 bases between them. The germline V gene has CDR1 DFQATT and CDR2 SNEGSKA (reference sequence). The CDR3 DNA sequence: TGCAGTGCTGGGGAGACCCAGTTCTTC. This codes for CSAGETQFF.

The sample holds a few counts of this clonotype. V usage is TRBV29-1 and J usage is TRBJ1-2; D remains ambiguous. Germline CDR1 and CDR2: SQVTM and ANQGSEA. V was trimmed by 3 bases and J by 2 bases, leaving 16 bases between them. This CDR3 contains 15 residues. The CDR3 is CSVDVQSHQNYGYTF. The CDR3 DNA reads TGCAGCGTTGATGTCCAAAGTCACCAAAACTATGGCTACACCTTC.

This clonotype has only a few counts. The CDR3 is CASSYWGQGGETQYF. CDR3 nucleotide sequence: TGTGCCAGCAGTTACTGGGGCCAGGGAGGAGAGACCCAGTACTTC. The gene calls are TRBV6-5 and TRBJ2-5; a weak D match, TRBD2 (6 bases). The germline V and J ends were trimmed by 1 base and 4 bases, with 13 bases remaining between them. This CDR3 has 15 residues. The V gene's germline CDR1 is MNHEY and CDR2 SVGAGI.

The chain recombines TRBV9 with TRBJ2-7; 8 positions agree with TRBD2. Per the germline V gene, CDR1 is SGDLS and CDR2 is YYNGEE. The ends lost 4 bases at V and 0 bases at J; junction bases unmatched: 6. The CDR3 covers 15 residues. For the CDR3, the DNA is TGTGCCAGCAGCTCGGGACTAGGGAGCTCCTACGAGCAGTACTTC. Translation: CASSSGLGSSYEQYF.

V is TRBV7-2 and J is TRBJ2-3, with D hard to call. Germline CDR1 and CDR2: SGHTA and FQGNSA. Trimming left V 2 bases short and J 1 base short, with 7 bases between. The CDR3 covers 14 residues. The CDR3 loop is CASSLLQRTDTQYF. Here the CDR3 DNA reads TGTGCCAGCAGCTTACTACAGCGCACAGATACGCAGTATTTT.

This clonotype has just a few counts. The chain joins TRBV9 to TRBJ2-7; TRBD1 might be the D (5 bases). Germline loops: CDR1 SGDLS, CDR2 YYNGEE. V dropped 3 bases and J dropped 0 bases, with 13 bases sitting between them. CDR3 length: 15 amino acids. CDR3 sequence (DNA): TGTGCCAGCAGCGCCCAGGGCCAATACTCCTACGAGCAGTACTTC. Its translation: CASSAQGQYSYEQYF.

This chain joins TRBV5-1 and TRBJ1-6; 7 bases fit TRBD1. This CDR3 contains 15 residues. The V segment lost 4 bases and the J segment 7 bases; nucleotides outside the gene matches: 8. Germline V gene sequence: CDR1 SGHRS, CDR2 YFSETQ. CDR3 loop: CASSPGDRVNSPLHF. In DNA form, the CDR3 reads TGCGCCAGCAGCCCGGGGGACAGAGTAAATTCACCCCTCCACTTT.

The V and J genes are TRBV5-1 and TRBJ2-5, with a weak D call TRBD2 (6 bases). Trimming stripped 2 bases from V and 4 bases from J, with 15 bases between. The CDR3 has 15 residues. Germline-derived CDR1 and CDR2 are SGHRS and YFSETQ. The CDR3 region has the DNA TGCGCCAGCAGCTTACCGACGGGACTTGGAGAGACCCAGTACTTC. It translates to CASSLPTGLGETQYF.

This rearrangement joins TRBV5-1 to TRBJ1-2; 11 bases are shared with TRBD1. V was clipped by 2 bases and J by 6 bases; unmatched bases: 3. Germline V gene lookup returns CDR1 SGHRS and CDR2 YFSETQ. The CDR3 is 14 residues long. The CDR3 loop reads CASSFGTGGNGYTF. DNA for the CDR3: TGCGCCAGCAGCTTCGGGACAGGGGGAAATGGCTACACCTTC.

V usage is TRBV7-9 and J usage is TRBJ2-6; tentatively, D is TRBD1 or TRBD2 (5 bases each). Germline V CDR1 and CDR2: SEHNR, FQNEAQ (reference sequence). Trimming pared 3 bases from V and 0 bases from J, leaving 18 bases between. This CDR3 has 19 amino acids. The CDR3, as DNA: TGTGCCAGCAGCTTGGGAGCTACAGGCTACGTCTCTGGGGCCAACGTCCTGACTTTC. Protein sequence: CASSLGATGYVSGANVLTF.

The chain carries TRBV5-1 and TRBJ2-1; 11 bases agree with TRBD2. This CDR3 is built from 15 residues. Trimming at V came to 4 bases and at J to 5 bases, leaving 5 bases not matched to a gene. Germline V CDR1 and CDR2: SGHRS, YFSETQ. CDR3 in amino acids: CASSVLAGGDNEQFF. CDR3 sequence (DNA): TGCGCCAGCAGCGTCCTAGCGGGAGGTGACAATGAGCAGTTCTTC.

This sequence joins TRBV7-8 and TRBJ2-1, with D perhaps matching TRBD1 (5 bases). Between the trimmed V and J ends, which lost 2 bases and 6 bases, there was a span of 11 bases. This CDR3 is built from 14 residues. Germline V gene data show CDR1 as SGHVS and CDR2 as FQNEAQ. The CDR3 here is CASSLTDTLNEQFF. The CDR3 nucleotides read TGTGCCAGCAGCTTAACGGACACTCTCAATGAGCAGTTCTTC.

The genes are TRBV7-2 and TRBJ1-2; D is perhaps TRBD1 (5 bases). The V and J ends lost 3 bases and 4 bases respectively, with 15 bases between them. Germline V gives CDR1 SGHTA, CDR2 FQGNSA. This CDR3 spans 15 amino acids. CDR3 DNA sequence: TGTGCCAGCAGCTTTGAGTGGGACCCCAGCTATGGCTACACCTTC. Its translation: CASSFEWDPSYGYTF.

This clonotype appeared a single time. Just one base apart from a much larger clone, this may be a read error. The chain is built from TRBV7-9 and TRBJ2-7; no firm D call. The CDR3 loop spans 11 amino acids. Germline CDR1 reads SEHNR; CDR2 reads FQNEAQ (reference sequence). Trimming pared 5 bases from V and 3 bases from J, leaving 5 bases between. The CDR3 reads CASSPYYEQYF. CDR3 DNA: TGTGCCAGCAGCCCTTACTACGAGCAGTACTTC.

The gene calls are TRBV6-1 and TRBJ1-1; a possible D gene is TRBD1 (5 bases). Germline CDR1 MNHNS, CDR2 SASEGT. Trimming shortened V by 2 bases and J by 4 bases, and 11 bases separated the two germline ends. The CDR3 spans 14 residues. CDR3 sequence reads: CASSEQGGSTEAFF. Written as DNA, the CDR3 is TGTGCCAGCAGTGAACAGGGTGGAAGCACTGAAGCTTTCTTT.

The chain joins TRBV12-3 or TRBV12-4 to TRBJ2-5, with TRBD1 matching 10 bases. V trimming: 3 bases; J trimming: 3 bases; junction bases outside the gene matches: 13. The CDR3 is 18 residues long. CDR3 in amino acids: CASSFGLGMGTGEETQYF. The DNA of the CDR3 is TGTGCCAGCAGTTTCGGATTGGGGATGGGGACAGGGGAAGAGACCCAGTACTTC.

This clonotype came up a few times. The chain employs TRBV7-9 and TRBJ2-5; D is perhaps TRBD1 (6 bases). Germline lookup yields CDR1 SEHNR and CDR2 FQNEAQ (reference sequence). This CDR3 contains 13 residues. V dropped 4 bases and J dropped 11 bases, with 17 bases sitting between them. The CDR3 spells CASSSGLPGEQYF. In DNA form, the CDR3 reads TGTGCCAGCAGCTCAGGCCTCCCAGGGGAGCAGTACTTC.

This clonotype was recorded a few times. This chain links TRBV20-1 with TRBJ2-1; 13 bases agree with TRBD2. The CDR3 runs 15 residues. V shed 0 bases, J shed 8 bases, and the junction held 4 bases outside the gene matches. In germline, CDR1 is DFQATT, CDR2 SNEGSKA (reference sequence). CDR3: CSARDTSGRAHEQFF. The CDR3 DNA follows: TGCAGTGCTAGAGATACTAGCGGGAGGGCCCATGAGCAGTTCTTC.

The chain joins TRBV19 to TRBJ2-1; the match to TRBD1 covers 7 bases. This CDR3 contains 15 residues. V gave up 7 bases and J gave up 2 bases; unmatched junction bases: 8. Per germline, CDR1 LNHDA and CDR2 SQIVND (reference sequence). The CDR3 sequence is CASTAPTGAYNEQFF. As DNA, the CDR3 is TGTGCCAGTACAGCCCCCACAGGGGCCTACAATGAGCAGTTCTTC.

The chain joins TRBV6-9 to TRBJ2-5, with TRBD2 as a possible D gene (5 bases). V dropped 4 bases and J dropped 1 base, with 16 bases sitting between them. Germline CDR1 and CDR2: MNHGY and SVAAGI. CDR3 size: 16 residues. The CDR3 is CASSFCRIRGQETQYF. The CDR3 nucleotides read TGTGCCAGCAGTTTCTGCCGCATTCGGGGCCAAGAGACCCAGTACTTC.

The chain couples TRBV5-1 to TRBJ2-4; a weak D match, TRBD1 (7 bases). The closer fit of TRBJ2-7 to the DNA end suggests the J call may be wrong. CDR1 is SGHRS, CDR2 YFSETQ, per germline. This CDR3 has 14 amino acids. The CDR3 region is CASSPGDSRSEQYF. The CDR3 bases are TGCGCCAGCAGCCCGGGGGACAGCCGCTCCGAGCAGTACTTC.

This clonotype came up once. V is TRBV11-2 and J is TRBJ2-5; TRBD1 agrees at 10 bases. Germline V gives CDR1 SGHAT, CDR2 FQNNGV. Losses at the gene ends were 8 bases for V and 2 bases for J; bases not matched to a gene: 5. The CDR3 spans 14 residues. CDR3 nucleotides: TGTGCCAGCCGGACAGGGGGTTCTCAAGAGACCCAGTACTTC. This codes for CASRTGGSQETQYF.

This clonotype appeared a few times. DNA of the CDR3: TGCAGCGCCGCGGCAGGGGAATTGGATACGCAGTATTTT. Translating gives CSAAAGELDTQYF. The chain has TRBV29-1 and TRBJ2-3; perhaps TRBD1 as D (6 bases). The CDR3 is made up of 13 amino acids. The germline gives CDR1 SQVTM, CDR2 ANQGSEA. Between the trimmed V and J ends, which lost 7 bases and 6 bases, there was a span of 17 bases.

This clonotype came up a few times. The genes are TRBV6-6 and TRBJ2-1; D not certain. The CDR3 has 13 residues. The germline V gene encodes CDR1 MNHNY and CDR2 SVGAGI (reference sequence). V was pared by 4 bases and J by 4 bases, with 8 bases between. The chain's CDR3 is CASSSSPYNEQFF. DNA of the CDR3: TGTGCCAGCAGTTCTTCACCGTACAATGAGCAGTTCTTC.

The chain employs TRBV6-5 and TRBJ2-7; perhaps TRBD1 as D (6 bases). Per the germline V gene, CDR1 is MNHEY and CDR2 is SVGAGI. Trimming took off 6 bases at V and 2 bases at J, with 20 bases between the two ends. The CDR3 covers 16 residues. The CDR3 nucleotides are TGTGCCAGCAGACCTCGACAGGTTCTAACGCCCTACGAGCAGTACTTC. Translated: CASRPRQVLTPYEQYF.

A few counts support this clonotype. The genes are TRBV5-1 and TRBJ2-7, with TRBD2 identical over 8 bases. Germline-derived CDR1 and CDR2 are SGHRS and YFSETQ. The CDR3 sequence is 14 residues long. J was trimmed by 3 bases and V by 2 bases; bases with no gene match: 4. CDR3 sequence (DNA): TGCGCCAGCAGCTTAGCGGGAGTGGGCTACGAGCAGTACTTC. This codes for CASSLAGVGYEQYF.

The chain uses TRBV7-8 and TRBJ2-4, with TRBD1 identical over 10 bases. Matching the DNA end better, TRBJ2-7 makes the J call doubtful. The V gene's germline CDR1 is SGHVS and CDR2 FQNEAQ. This CDR3 has 15 amino acids. CDR3 protein: CASSPLGTGDHEQYF. The CDR3 nucleotides read TGTGCCAGCAGCCCTCTCGGGACAGGGGACCACGAGCAGTACTTC.

A few counts support this clonotype. The chain has TRBV6-2 or TRBV6-3 and TRBJ1-1; 7 bases map to TRBD1. Germline V gives CDR1 MNHEY, CDR2 SVGEGT. Unmatched junction bases numbered 6, after V lost 2 bases and J lost 3 bases. The CDR3 is made up of 15 amino acids. The CDR3 loop is CASSYGLQGYTEAFF. In DNA, the CDR3 is TGTGCCAGCAGTTACGGGTTACAGGGGTACACTGAAGCTTTCTTT.